This entry concerns a single T cell receptor beta chain. Its antigen remains unknown. Trimming stripped 2 bases from V and 0 bases from J, with 10 bases between. The CDR3 has 15 residues. From germline, CDR1 is DFQATT and CDR2 SNEGSKA (reference sequence). The sample's time point: persistent/refractory GD, antithyroid drugs over 5 years with positive TRAb. Making the TCR library involved RNA that had been extracted from PBMCs. Roughly 9 milliliters of peripheral blood went into EDTA tubes. Researchers made TCR beta libraries by using iRepertoire HTBI primers and running Arm-PCR on CDR3 regions. TCRdb re-analysed the multiplex PCR reads in MiXCR, keeping a single row per CDR3 protein. The sample consists of 500,000 to 800,000 distinct CDR3 sequences, 25% to 35% of them appearing once. These data come from a study of regulatory T cells in long-lasting Graves disease. Study-wide results and limits: A limited number of samples was an acknowledged limitation. It was in persistent disease that TRBV28, TRBJ1-2 and TRBJ2-5 were favored. Persistent Graves' patients showed reduced TCR diversity versus newly diagnosed patients.

The sequencing here drew on peripheral blood mononuclear cells (PBMCs), taken when the disease was refractory, from a patient treated with antithyroid drugs. This TCR came from a female donor with Graves disease. The rearrangement joins TRBV20-1 to TRBJ2-2; the D gene is possibly TRBD1 (5 bases). Here the CDR3 DNA reads TGCAGTGCTAGACCCCAGGGTGCGAACACCGGGGAGCTGTTTTTT. Amino acid sequence: CSARPQGANTGELFF.